A single sample gave rise to the 30 T cell receptor beta chains below, sequenced in a study of blood T cell repertoires in COVID-19. Profiled with immunoSEQ multiplex PCR; TCRdb holds only in-frame clones, not every one. Of 150,000 to 200,000 clones in the sample, roughly 76% were seen once. Specimen: peripheral blood. The receptors derive from a woman aged 40-49 years with COVID-19, enrolled during active disease.

The gene calls are TRBV6-5 and TRBJ1-1, with TRBD1 as a possible D gene (6 bases). There are 15 residues in the CDR3. V dropped 1 base and J dropped 0 bases, with 9 bases sitting between them. Germline assignment: CDR1 MNHEY and CDR2 SVGAGI. In DNA form, the CDR3 reads TGTGCCAGCAGTTACTTCGGGGGGCTGAACACTGAAGCTTTCTTT. Translation: CASSYFGGLNTEAFF.

The CDR3 sequence is CASSQTPGTQYF. CDR3 in DNA: TGTGCCAGCAGTCAAACCCCGGGTACGCAGTATTTT. The genes are TRBV6-6 and TRBJ2-3, with no clear D. The germline V and J ends were trimmed by 5 bases and 8 bases, with 11 bases remaining between them. Germline values: CDR1 MNHNY, CDR2 SVGAGI (reference sequence). This CDR3 contains 12 residues.

The chain is built from TRBV5-1 and TRBJ1-2; D remains unclear. Trimming took 0 bases from V and 8 from J, leaving 11 bases between them. Germline CDR1 SGHRS, CDR2 YFSETQ. This CDR3 contains 13 residues. The CDR3, as DNA: TGCGCCAGCAGCTTGGGTACGCTTGAGGGCTACACCTTC. Translation gives CASSLGTLEGYTF.

This sequence joins TRBV7-9 and TRBJ1-4; D is undetermined. Trimming stripped 5 bases from V and 4 bases from J, with 14 bases between. Germline CDR1 reads SEHNR; CDR2 reads FQNEAQ (reference sequence). The CDR3 sequence is 15 residues long. CDR3 sequence reads: CASSPLDVSNEKLFF. CDR3 sequence (DNA): TGTGCCAGCAGCCCGTTAGATGTTAGTAATGAAAAACTGTTTTTT.

V is TRBV19 and J is TRBJ2-1; 11 bases map to TRBD2. The CDR3 has 15 amino acids. The V and J ends lost 8 bases and 2 bases, in that order; junction bases with no gene match: 5. Germline CDR1 and CDR2: LNHDA and SQIVND (reference sequence). CDR3 DNA: TGTGCCAGTTGTAGCGGGAGGGGGGCCTACAATGAGCAGTTCTTC. Its translation is CASCSGRGAYNEQFF.

The V and J genes are TRBV11-2 and TRBJ2-1; TRBD2 agrees at 9 bases. The germline gives CDR1 SGHAT, CDR2 FQNNGV. This CDR3 comprises 17 residues. V dropped 0 bases and J dropped 6; count of bases not matched to a gene: 9. CDR3 amino acids: CASSLDFGLARGNEQFF. DNA for the CDR3: TGTGCCAGCAGCTTAGATTTCGGACTAGCGAGGGGCAATGAGCAGTTCTTC.

The rearrangement uses TRBV6-5 and TRBJ2-1, with TRBD2 identical over 7 bases. V was clipped by 7 bases and J by 8 bases; unmatched bases: 14. This CDR3 contains 15 residues. Germline CDR1 MNHEY, CDR2 SVGAGI. CDR3: CASTRRGDPFHEQFF. The CDR3 nucleotides are TGTGCCAGCACTCGACGGGGGGACCCTTTCCATGAGCAGTTCTTC.

The chain joins TRBV10-3 to TRBJ2-1, with D possibly TRBD2 on 6 matching bases. Trimming removed 11 bases at V and 9 bases at J, with 23 bases between. The CDR3 is made up of 14 amino acids. Germline CDR1 ENHRY, CDR2 SYGVKD. The CDR3 is CAGSTSPEGTEQFF. The CDR3 DNA reads TGTGCCGGCTCAACTAGCCCAGAAGGAACTGAGCAGTTCTTC.

This chain connects TRBV6-5 to TRBJ1-1; possible D gene TRBD1, 5 bases. CDR1 is MNHEY, CDR2 SVGAGI, per germline. Trimming pared 6 bases from V and 4 bases from J, leaving 15 bases between. The CDR3 runs to 14 residues. In DNA, the CDR3 is TGTGCCAGCAGCCACAATCCGGGGGGCACTGAAGCTTTCTTT. This translates into CASSHNPGGTEAFF.

The V gene is TRBV11-3, the J gene TRBJ2-1, with D tentatively TRBD1 (6 bases). The V gene lost 1 base and the J gene lost 7 bases, with 11 bases spanning the gap. This CDR3 region has 14 residues. Germline V gene data show CDR1 as SGHNT and CDR2 as YENEEA. CDR3 loop: CASSLAQGRNEQFF. DNA for the CDR3: TGTGCCAGCAGCTTAGCACAGGGCCGGAATGAGCAGTTCTTC. Full variable domain (remainder filled in from reference TRBV11-3 and TRBJ2-1): EAGVVQSPRYKIIEKKQPVAFWCNPISGHNTLYWYLQNLGQGPELLIRYENEEAVDDSQLPKDRFSAERLKGVDSTLKIQPAELGDSAVYLCASSLAQGRNEQFFGPGTRLTVL.

The V and J genes are TRBV7-8 and TRBJ1-2, with D perhaps matching TRBD1 (5 bases). V lost 1 base and J 0 bases, leaving 12 bases between the germline ends. Germline V gives CDR1 SGHVS, CDR2 FQNEAQ. The CDR3 spans 16 residues. The CDR3 DNA follows: TGTGCCAGCAGCTTAGGTTCGACAGCCTCTAACTATGGCTACACCTTC. This codes for CASSLGSTASNYGYTF.

The rearrangement joins TRBV11-2 to TRBJ2-1; TRBD2 matches 12 bases. Germline CDR1 is SGHAT and CDR2 is FQNNGV. There are 16 residues in the CDR3. After removal of 0 bases from V and 4 bases from J, the junction contained 1 base not matched to a gene. The CDR3 DNA is TGTGCCAGCAGCTTAGATGGACTAGCGGGGTACAATGAGCAGTTCTTC. Amino acid sequence: CASSLDGLAGYNEQFF.

In this sample, this clone turned up a few times. Other DNA sequences in the sample encode the same CDR3. This CDR3 is CASSQDLLNTEAFF. The CDR3 DNA reads as TGTGCCAGCAGCCAAGATCTCCTGAACACTGAAGCTTTCTTT. The J gene is TRBJ1-1, the V gene TRBV4-2; D ambiguous. The length of the CDR3 is 14 residues. Germline V CDR1 and CDR2: LGHNA, YNFKEQ. Trimming pared 0 bases from V and 0 bases from J, leaving 5 bases between.

A single count supports this clone. This chain connects TRBV6-5 to TRBJ2-1; D uncertain. The CDR3 contains 11 residues. Trimming removed 2 bases at V and 8 bases at J, with 4 bases between. Germline CDR1 MNHEY, CDR2 SVGAGI. The CDR3: CASSYRDEQFF. The CDR3, as DNA: TGTGCCAGCAGTTACAGAGATGAGCAGTTCTTC.

Concerning this clone: Other DNA sequences in this specimen translate into the identical CDR3. The chain joins TRBV27 to TRBJ1-1; possibly TRBD1 for D (5 bases). This CDR3 contains 13 residues. Germline V gives CDR1 MNHEY, CDR2 SMNVEV (reference sequence). V was shortened by 4 bases and J by 0 bases, with 6 bases between the two germline ends. The CDR3 reads CASSSTVNTEAFF. The CDR3 DNA reads TGTGCCAGCAGTTCGACAGTGAACACTGAAGCTTTCTTT.

This chain connects TRBV3-1 (or the pseudogene TRBV3-2) to TRBJ2-7; 8 bases fit TRBD2. The CDR3 runs to 16 residues. Looked up from germline, CDR1 is LGHDT and CDR2 is YNNKEL (reference sequence). Trimming at V came to 1 base and at J to 2 bases, leaving 7 bases not matched to a gene. The DNA for the CDR3 is TGTGCCAGCAGCCAAGTGCTGGGTAGCGGGGCCTACGAGCAGTACTTC. Amino acids: CASSQVLGSGAYEQYF.

The chain carries TRBV6-4 and TRBJ2-5; 9 nucleotides agree with TRBD1. The CDR3 is 17 residues long. V was clipped by 2 bases and J by 3 bases; unmatched bases: 10. Germline loops: CDR1 MRHNA, CDR2 SNTAGT. The CDR3 DNA reads as TGTGCCAGCAGTGACGAGGGACAGGGTATCCCAAAAGAGACCCAGTACTTC. Translation gives CASSDEGQGIPKETQYF.

As for this clone: The same CDR3 is also encoded by other DNA sequences in this sample. V is TRBV18 and J is TRBJ2-1; 7 bases align to TRBD1. Germline V gene lookup returns CDR1 KGHSH and CDR2 LQKENI. The CDR3 is made up of 15 amino acids. The J segment lost 4 bases and the V segment lost 3 bases, leaving 6 bases of the junction unmatched. CDR3 protein: CASSPRTGAYNEQFF. DNA of the CDR3: TGTGCCAGCTCACCCAGAACAGGGGCTTACAATGAGCAGTTCTTC.

This clone was counted once. The V call is TRBV28, the J call TRBJ2-7; 7 bases are shared with TRBD1. J gave up 2 bases and V 10 bases, and 17 bases lay outside the gene matches. The CDR3 has 16 amino acids. Germline V lookup: CDR1 MDHEN, CDR2 SYDVKM. The CDR3 sequence: CATKVPPEQGAYEQYF. The CDR3 DNA reads TGTGCCACCAAAGTTCCCCCCGAGCAGGGGGCCTACGAGCAGTACTTC.

V and J are TRBV29-1 and TRBJ1-1; the match to TRBD1 covers 10 bases. From germline, CDR1 is SQVTM and CDR2 ANQGSEA. The trim removed 6 bases at V and 6 bases at J, leaving 4 bases unmatched. The length of the CDR3 is 12 residues. CDR3 in DNA: TGCAGCGTGGACAGGGGGGAGGCTGAAGCTTTCTTT. Protein sequence: CSVDRGEAEAFF.

The sample holds one count of this clone. This chain connects TRBV18 to TRBJ2-5, with a possible D match to TRBD1 (5 bases). V was shortened by 4 bases and J by 1 base, with 7 bases between the two germline ends. Germline values: CDR1 KGHSH, CDR2 LQKENI. This CDR3 has 13 amino acids. The CDR3 loop reads CASSQGLQETQYF. The CDR3 DNA is TGTGCCAGCTCACAGGGGCTCCAAGAGACCCAGTACTTC.

V is TRBV5-6 and J is TRBJ1-1; D is uncertain. Per germline, CDR1 SGHDT and CDR2 YYEEEE. The ends were cut back, 0 bases at V and 11 bases at J, with 17 bases in the middle. The CDR3 contains 14 residues. In nucleotides, the CDR3 is TGTGCCAGCAGCTTGGGGGTTGGGAGAGATCAGGCTTTCTTT. Translating it yields CASSLGVGRDQAFF.

The rearrangement links TRBV2 to TRBJ2-7, with D possibly matching TRBD1 (6 bases). Trimming removed 4 bases at V and 2 bases at J, with 6 bases between. CDR1 and CDR2 from the germline V gene are SNHLY and FYNNEI. CDR3 length: 12 amino acids. In DNA form, the CDR3 reads TGTGCCAGCAGTGGGGACACCTACGAGCAGTACGTC. Its translation is CASSGDTYEQYV.

The chain has TRBV4-2 and TRBJ1-2; no firm D call. Trimming took 0 bases from V and 0 from J, leaving 8 bases between them. Germline values: CDR1 LGHNA, CDR2 YNFKEQ. There are 15 residues in the CDR3. As DNA, the CDR3 is TGTGCCAGCAGCCAAGATCGGGGAGCTAACTATGGCTACACCTTC. As protein: CASSQDRGANYGYTF.

The chain carries TRBV6-1 and TRBJ2-3, with a tentative D call TRBD2 (5 bases). Trimming stripped 2 bases from V and 6 bases from J, with 6 bases between. This CDR3 is built from 12 residues. Germline values: CDR1 MNHNS, CDR2 SASEGT. CDR3 nucleotides: TGTGCCAGCAGTGAACAGCGGGATACGCAGTATTTT. It encodes CASSEQRDTQYF.

The chain combines TRBV19 with TRBJ1-6; no reliable D call. CDR3 length: 15 residues. The V gene lost 3 bases and the J gene lost 9 bases, with 15 bases spanning the gap. Per the germline V gene, CDR1 is LNHDA and CDR2 is SQIVND (reference sequence). CDR3 region: CASSIGSRSGSPLHF. DNA of the CDR3: TGTGCCAGTAGTATCGGATCCCGGTCGGGTTCACCCCTCCACTTT. Variable domain in full (rest from reference TRBV19 and TRBJ1-6): DGGITQSPKYLFRKEGQNVTLSCEQNLNHDAMYWYRQDPGQGLRLIYYSQIVNDFQKGDIAEGYSVSREKKESFPLTVTSAQKNPTAFYLCASSIGSRSGSPLHFGNGTRLTVT.

The chain links TRBV19 to TRBJ1-5; a weak D match, TRBD1 (5 bases). The germline V and J ends were trimmed by 3 bases and 10 bases, with 16 bases remaining between them. The CDR3 extends over 14 amino acids. CDR1 LNHDA and CDR2 SQIVND come from the germline V gene (reference sequence). The CDR3 DNA is TGTGCCAGTAGTATTACGGGGCCGGGGGATCCCCAGCATTTT. This codes for CASSITGPGDPQHF.

V usage is TRBV11-3 and J usage is TRBJ1-1; a weak D match, TRBD1 (5 bases). V was clipped by 4 bases and J by 6 bases, with 12 bases between them. Germline V gives CDR1 SGHNT, CDR2 YENEEA. The CDR3 sequence is 13 residues long. The CDR3 nucleotides read TGTGCCAGCAGCTCTCAAACAGGAGCTGAAGCTTTCTTT. It yields the protein CASSSQTGAEAFF.

The rearrangement joins TRBV29-1 to TRBJ1-2; tentative D call: TRBD1 (6 bases). Between the trimmed V and J ends, which lost 4 bases and 2 bases, there was a span of 8 bases. Germline loops: CDR1 SQVTM, CDR2 ANQGSEA. This CDR3 has 12 residues. The CDR3 nucleotides read TGCAGCGTTGTCAGGGGAAACTATGGCTACACCTTC. It translates to CSVVRGNYGYTF.

V usage is TRBV30 and J usage is TRBJ2-2, with 11 bases matching TRBD2. Germline CDR1 reads GTSNPN; CDR2 reads SVGIG (reference sequence). V gave up 4 bases and J gave up 4 bases; unmatched junction bases: 2. The CDR3 has 14 amino acids. CDR3 nucleotide sequence: TGTGCCTGGAAACTAGCGGGGGTCACCGGGGAGCTGTTTTTT. This translates into CAWKLAGVTGELFF.